This TCR beta chain appears in the sequencing data of a study of molecular identifiers for immune sequencing clone quantification. Study-wide points: Detectable among about a million naive cells, according to reports, was Jurkat TCR RNA spiked in from one cell.

This clonotype was seen ten or more times. Its antigen is as yet unknown. The germline V gene encodes CDR1 MDHEN and CDR2 SYDVKM. This CDR3 comprises 15 residues. The V and J ends lost 8 bases and 4 bases, in that order; junction bases with no gene match: 13. The authors built bulk TCR libraries by previously described methods with listed TCR primers. From the PCR reads, TCRdb called clonotypes with MiXCR, one entry per CDR3 protein. The repertoire has 550,000 to 750,000 distinct CDR3 sequences, around 20% of them found once; the top ten carry roughly 0.9%. The authors sorted naive CD8 T cells as CD8+CD4-CCR7+CD45RA+.

This TCR was recovered from a human donor in good health. Some libraries in this study had Jurkat cell RNA spiked in. The chain is built from TRBV28 and TRBJ2-5; 7 bases are a match to TRBD2. Source material: naive CD8+ T cells from blood, with Jurkat cell RNA spiked in. Subset defined: FACS-sorted CD8+CD4-CCR7+CD45RA+ naive T cells. The CDR3 loop is CASRHHGGSGETQYF. CDR3 sequence (DNA): TGTGCCAGCCGCCACCACGGGGGGAGTGGAGAGACCCAGTACTTC.